This TCR beta chain comes out of a study of immune heterogeneity within non-small cell lung tumors. The overall study: Histologically, a handful of tumors were squamous cell carcinomas and about 11 were non-squamous carcinomas. The remaining 1 tumor was not otherwise specified. Overall study findings and caveats: The repertoire of each individual patient held high-frequency T-cell receptor beta clonotypes that were largely distinct from those of other patients. Identical dominant CDR3 beta clonotypes recurred among a patient's tumor sites, alongside site-unique high-frequency clones.

It was with 32 V and 13 J primers that multiplex PCR amplified TCR beta CDR3. TCRdb redid the calling of the multiplex PCR reads with MiXCR, one entry per CDR3 protein. The sample has around 5,200 distinct CDR3 sequences; around 20% are singletons. This clonotype is deemed medium-sized. Its antigen is not identified. Genomic DNA from bulk tumor acted as the template, and roughly 0.55 ug was loaded per sample. Primary tumors were biopsied several times each, far apart, intraoperatively. Each patient presented with untreated, newly diagnosed non-small cell lung cancer and received curative surgery. Samples were obtained from newly diagnosed non-small cell lung cancer patients who were having surgery with curative intent. Trimming shortened V by 1 base and J by 1 base, and 7 bases separated the two germline ends. CDR1 DFQATT and CDR2 SNEGSKA come from the germline V gene (reference sequence). There are 14 residues in the CDR3.

The sequenced material came from lung tumor tissue. The chain couples TRBV20-1 to TRBJ1-4; TRBD1 is a possible D gene (5 bases). This TCR was recovered from a woman aged 60-70 years with non-small cell lung cancer. The CDR3 loop reads CSARAGGTNEKLFF. The CDR3 DNA is TGCAGTGCTAGAGCTGGGGGAACTAATGAAAAACTGTTTTTT.